The source of this TCR beta chain is a study of T cell responses to AZD1222 COVID-19 vaccine. V was clipped by 8 bases and J by 3 bases; unmatched bases: 11. The CDR3 contains 14 residues. Per germline, CDR1 GTSNPN and CDR2 SVGIG (reference sequence). Findings and limits, study-wide: Once two AZD1222 doses were given, Spike-specific TCR breadth and depth went up. Among vaccine-associated CD4 TCRs, coverage spanned spike, with dominance at 160-218 and 743-854. There were mostly white British donors and more females than males, and clonal diversity was possibly underestimated.

The protocol was immunoSEQ multiplex PCR, while the TCRdb copy is restricted to in-frame clones and leaves out a portion. This table holds approximately 120,000 clones, approximately 90% found once. Concerning this clone: The antigen is not known.

This sample comprised peripheral blood, obtained on day 0 of AZD1222 vaccination. The chain is built from TRBV30 and TRBJ2-7; TRBD1 agrees at 9 bases. This receptor was taken from an adult in good health. As DNA, the CDR3 is TGTGCCGGAATGATCGGGACAGGGAACTACGAGCAGTACTTC. Translation: CAGMIGTGNYEQYF.